This T cell receptor beta chain was observed in a study of T cell repertoires in cytomegalovirus infection. Note on this clonotype: Its antigen is not identified.

Findings and caveats of the study: Ex vivo, HLA-C-restricted CMV-specific TCR beta clonotypes prevailed over the rest of the response. People with CMV and the relevant HLA were identified by cumulative public TCR beta family frequency.

Using its own MiXCR run on the reads, TCRdb lists one record per CDR3 protein. The sample lists roughly 120,000 distinct CDR3 sequences; around 28% were seen once. The germline V gene encodes CDR1 MNHEY and CDR2 SMNVEV (reference sequence). The length of the CDR3 is 16 residues. V lost 2 bases, J lost 2 bases, and 16 bases lay in between. This rearrangement joins TRBV27 to TRBJ2-7; unclear D gene. Sequencing used CD8+ T cells from cultured PBMCs, obtained from culture after CMV antigen stimulation. The receptor comes from a human donor in good health (CMV status not recorded). Some clones in this sample may be carry-over from other donors' samples. The CDR3 sequence is CASSLSSDMKTYEQYF. CDR3 nucleotides: TGTGCCAGCAGTTTAAGCTCGGATATGAAGACCTACGAGCAGTACTTC.